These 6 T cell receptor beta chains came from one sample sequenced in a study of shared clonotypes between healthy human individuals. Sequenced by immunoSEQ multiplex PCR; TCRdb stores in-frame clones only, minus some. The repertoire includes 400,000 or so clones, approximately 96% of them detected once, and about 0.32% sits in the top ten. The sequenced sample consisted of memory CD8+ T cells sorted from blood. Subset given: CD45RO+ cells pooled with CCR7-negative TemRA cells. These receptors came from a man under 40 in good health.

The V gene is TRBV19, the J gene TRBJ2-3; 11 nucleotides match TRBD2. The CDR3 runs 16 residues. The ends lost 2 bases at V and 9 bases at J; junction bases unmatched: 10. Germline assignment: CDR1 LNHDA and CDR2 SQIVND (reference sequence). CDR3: CASSITLAGVSITQYF. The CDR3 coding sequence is TGTGCCAGTAGTATAACACTAGCGGGAGTATCTATAACGCAGTATTTT.

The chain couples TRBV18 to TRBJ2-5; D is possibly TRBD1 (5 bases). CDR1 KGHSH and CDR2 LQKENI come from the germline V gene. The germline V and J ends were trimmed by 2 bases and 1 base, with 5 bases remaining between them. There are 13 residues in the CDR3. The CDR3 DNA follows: TGTGCCAGCTCACCAGGGGCCCAAGAGACCCAGTACTTC. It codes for CASSPGAQETQYF.

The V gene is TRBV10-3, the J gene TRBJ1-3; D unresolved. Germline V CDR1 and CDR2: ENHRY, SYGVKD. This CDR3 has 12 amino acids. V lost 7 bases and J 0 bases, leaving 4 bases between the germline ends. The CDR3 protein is CAITGSGNTIYF. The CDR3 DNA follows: TGTGCCATCACAGGCTCTGGAAACACCATATATTTT.

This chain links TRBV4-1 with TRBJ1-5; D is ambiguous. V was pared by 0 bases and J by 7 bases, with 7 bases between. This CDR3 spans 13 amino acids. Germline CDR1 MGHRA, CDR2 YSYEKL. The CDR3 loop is CASSQEANQPQHF. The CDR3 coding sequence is TGCGCCAGCAGCCAAGAGGCAAACCAGCCCCAGCATTTT.

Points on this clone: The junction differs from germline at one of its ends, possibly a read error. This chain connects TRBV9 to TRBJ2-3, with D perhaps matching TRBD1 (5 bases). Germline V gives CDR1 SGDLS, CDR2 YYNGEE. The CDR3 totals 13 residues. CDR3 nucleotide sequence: TGTGCCAGCAGCGTAGGATCGACAGCTACGCAGTATTTT. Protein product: CASSVGSTATQYF.

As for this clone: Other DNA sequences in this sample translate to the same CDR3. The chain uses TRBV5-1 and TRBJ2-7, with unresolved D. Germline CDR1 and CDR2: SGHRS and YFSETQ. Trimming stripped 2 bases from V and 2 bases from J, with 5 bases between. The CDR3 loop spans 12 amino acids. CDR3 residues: CASSLGTYEQYF. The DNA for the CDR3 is TGCGCCAGCAGCTTAGGCACCTACGAGCAGTACTTC.